This T cell receptor (beta chain) was identified during a study of blood T cell repertoires in COVID-19. V lost 0 bases and J 2 bases, leaving 7 bases between the germline ends. The CDR3 has 14 residues. The germline V gene encodes CDR1 KGHSH and CDR2 LQKENI. Libraries were prepared by immunoSEQ multiplex PCR; TCRdb keeps only in-frame clonotypes and omits some of them. The data contain roughly 310,000 clones, roughly 90% of them singletons. Sequencing was performed on peripheral blood. This TCR was sampled from a woman aged 50 to 65 with active or convalescent COVID-19. This chain links TRBV18 with TRBJ2-5, with D unresolved. The CDR3 here is CASSPPSSQETQYF. Here the CDR3 DNA reads TGTGCCAGCTCACCACCCTCTTCTCAAGAGACCCAGTACTTC.